The 16 T cell receptor beta chains below were found in one sample sequenced in a study of cytomegalovirus exposure and HLA in healthy donors. It was with 60 Vbeta and 13 Jbeta primers that the PCR ran. This table comes from immunoSEQ multiplex PCR, and its TCRdb copy is limited to in-frame clones, with some not included. The sample consists of 100,000 to 150,000 clones, 75% to 90% of them appearing once. The sequenced material came from PBMCs. Every receptor here comes from a man aged 35-49 years in good health and CMV-seronegative.

The genes are TRBV5-1 and TRBJ1-1, with D unresolved. This CDR3 contains 13 residues. Looked up from germline, CDR1 is SGHRS and CDR2 is YFSETQ. Trimming pared 5 bases from V and 4 bases from J, leaving 12 bases between. CDR3 protein: CASRYSGFTEAFF. The CDR3 DNA sequence: TGCGCCAGCAGGTATTCAGGTTTCACTGAAGCTTTCTTT.

V usage is TRBV15 and J usage is TRBJ2-3; D is possibly TRBD1 (6 bases). This CDR3 contains 17 residues. Germline lookup yields CDR1 LNHNV and CDR2 YYDKDF (reference sequence). The V end was cut by 0 bases, the J end by 4 bases, with 17 bases between. CDR3 amino acids: CATSRDPLTGLSDTQYF. CDR3 nucleotide sequence: TGTGCCACCAGCAGAGATCCTTTGACAGGATTGTCAGATACGCAGTATTTT. Full variable domain (missing parts from reference TRBV15 and TRBJ2-3): DAMVIQNPRYQVTQFGKPVTLSCSQTLNHNVMYWYQQKSSQAPKLLFHYYDKDFNNEADTPDNFQSRRPNTSFCFLDIRSPGLGDTAMYLCATSRDPLTGLSDTQYFGPGTRLTVL.

This sequence joins TRBV5-6 and TRBJ1-5; D not certain. The V gene's germline CDR1 is SGHDT and CDR2 YYEEEE. CDR3 length: 19 residues. The V end lost 1 base, the J end lost 4 bases, and 24 bases lay between the germline ends. As DNA, the CDR3 is TGTGCCAGCAGCTTGTGGGAGGTTATCAGGTCTTGGTCAAATCAGCCCCAGCATTTT. It is translated as CASSLWEVIRSWSNQPQHF.

CDR3: CAPSAGEQFF. The DNA for the CDR3 is TGTGCCCCATCGGCGGGGGAGCAGTTCTTC. This chain uses TRBV10-3 with TRBJ2-1, with D possibly matching TRBD2 (6 bases). The germline gives CDR1 ENHRY, CDR2 SYGVKD. V gave up 11 bases and J gave up 10 bases, with 12 bases separating them. The CDR3 is 10 residues long.

The chain is built from TRBV2 and TRBJ1-1; D unclear. The CDR3 has 15 residues. Germline lookup yields CDR1 SNHLY and CDR2 FYNNEI. The V end lost 7 bases, the J end lost 7 bases, and 22 bases lay between the germline ends. CDR3 region: CASTRDGLFGDEAFF. In DNA, the CDR3 is TGTGCCAGCACCCGGGATGGGTTGTTTGGCGATGAAGCTTTCTTT. The whole variable domain, remainder taken from reference TRBV2 and TRBJ1-1, is EPEVTQTPSHQVTQMGQEVILRCVPISNHLYFYWYRQILGQKVEFLVSFYNNEISEKSEIFDDQFSVERPDGSNFTLKIRSTKLEDSAMYFCASTRDGLFGDEAFFGQGTRLTVV.

The chain recombines TRBV2 with TRBJ2-3, with 9 bases identical to TRBD1. The CDR3 has 15 amino acids. Germline V gene data show CDR1 as SNHLY and CDR2 as FYNNEI. J gave up 2 bases and V 4 bases, and 4 bases lay outside the gene matches. The CDR3 DNA follows: TGTGCCAGCAGTGTTTGGGACAGGGTCACAGATACGCAGTATTTT. This sequence encodes CASSVWDRVTDTQYF.

The V and J genes are TRBV7-3 and TRBJ2-1; 7 bases match TRBD1. The CDR3 runs to 13 residues. From germline, CDR1 is SGHTA and CDR2 FQGTGA. With V trimmed by 5 bases and J by 6 bases, 4 bases remained unmatched. DNA for the CDR3: TGTGCCAGCAGCCTTTACAGGGGCAATGAGCAGTTCTTC. Translated: CASSLYRGNEQFF.

To note about this clone: The sample holds other DNA sequences that translate to the same CDR3. This chain joins TRBV2 and TRBJ2-7; 8 bases fit TRBD2. The CDR3 is 11 amino acids. The germline V gene encodes CDR1 SNHLY and CDR2 FYNNEI. V was pared by 8 bases and J by 3 bases, with 0 bases of the junction left unmatched. The CDR3 nucleotides read TGTGCCAGCCGGGGGGGCTACGAGCAGTACTTC. Translating gives CASRGGYEQYF.

The chain is built from TRBV6-5 and TRBJ2-5; TRBD1 might be the D (6 bases). CDR3 size: 15 residues. Deletions cut 6 bases from V and 5 bases from J, with 19 bases between. Germline CDR1 and CDR2: MNHEY and SVGAGI. In DNA, the CDR3 is TGTGCCAGCAGACCCCCGCAGGGGCGTCAGGAGACCCAGTACTTC. It is translated as CASRPPQGRQETQYF.

V is TRBV7-2 and J is TRBJ2-7; tentatively, D is TRBD2 (5 bases). This CDR3 is 16 amino acids long. V lost 3 bases and J lost 3, with 18 bases in between. The germline V gene has CDR1 SGHTA and CDR2 FQGNSA. The CDR3 spells CASSLTVRTDFYEQYF. In DNA form, the CDR3 reads TGTGCCAGCAGCTTGACGGTGAGGACGGACTTCTACGAGCAGTACTTC.

This chain connects TRBV15 to TRBJ2-2; TRBD1 aligns across 8 bases. The CDR3 loop spans 15 amino acids. Germline CDR1 and CDR2: LNHNV and YYDKDF (reference sequence). Trimming removed 4 bases from V and 0 bases from J; junction bases left unmatched: 1. Written as DNA, the CDR3 is TGTGCCACCAGCACGGGACAGGCGAACACCGGGGAGCTGTTTTTT. This translates into CATSTGQANTGELFF.

This sequence joins TRBV27 and TRBJ2-5, with D unclear. The closer fit of TRBJ2-7 to the DNA end suggests the J call may be wrong. This CDR3 spans 14 amino acids. Germline V gene lookup returns CDR1 MNHEY and CDR2 SMNVEV (reference sequence). CDR3 in DNA: TGTGCCAGCAGTTTAATCGAGAGGTCCTACGAGCAGTACTTC. Amino acid sequence: CASSLIERSYEQYF.

The chain couples TRBV5-1 to TRBJ1-1; a weak D match, TRBD1 (5 bases). The CDR3 runs 16 residues. Germline loops: CDR1 SGHRS, CDR2 YFSETQ. V gave up 2 bases and J gave up 1 base, with 15 bases separating them. In nucleotides, the CDR3 is TGCGCCAGCAGCTTTATCTGGGCAGGGTCGAACACTGAAGCTTTCTTT. Its translation is CASSFIWAGSNTEAFF.

The rearrangement joins TRBV7-9 to TRBJ2-2, with 7 bases identical to TRBD2. The CDR3 loop spans 16 amino acids. Germline loops: CDR1 SEHNR, CDR2 FQNEAQ (reference sequence). The V segment lost 4 bases and the J segment 4 bases; nucleotides outside the gene matches: 9. The CDR3 loop reads CASSSQAGWGTGELFF. CDR3 nucleotides: TGTGCCAGCAGCTCACAAGCGGGGTGGGGCACCGGGGAGCTGTTTTTT. Full variable domain (rest looked up from reference TRBV7-9 and TRBJ2-2): DTGVSQNPRHKITKRGQNVTFRCDPISEHNRLYWYRQTLGQGPEFLTYFQNEAQLEKSRLLSDRFSAERPKGSFSTLEIQRTEQGDSAMYLCASSSQAGWGTGELFFGEGSRLTVL.

This clone has just a few counts. The CDR3 loop is CASSKTGYSGNYEQYF. For the CDR3, the DNA is TGTGCCAGCAGCAAAACAGGATATTCTGGGAACTACGAGCAGTACTTC. The genes are TRBV5-4 and TRBJ2-7, with D tentatively TRBD1 (5 bases). The CDR3 runs to 16 residues. Germline V gene sequence: CDR1 SGHNT, CDR2 YYREEE (reference sequence). V lost 4 bases to trimming and J lost 3 bases, with 20 bases between them.

The V and J genes are TRBV5-8 and TRBJ1-5, with a tentative D call TRBD1 (5 bases). The CDR3 contains 14 residues. With 4 bases removed from V and 12 bases from J, the gap between germline ends came to 20 bases. The V gene's germline CDR1 is SGHTS and CDR2 YDEGEE. CDR3 protein: CASSAPGLQTGQHF. DNA for the CDR3: TGTGCCAGCAGCGCTCCGGGACTTCAAACGGGCCAGCATTTT.